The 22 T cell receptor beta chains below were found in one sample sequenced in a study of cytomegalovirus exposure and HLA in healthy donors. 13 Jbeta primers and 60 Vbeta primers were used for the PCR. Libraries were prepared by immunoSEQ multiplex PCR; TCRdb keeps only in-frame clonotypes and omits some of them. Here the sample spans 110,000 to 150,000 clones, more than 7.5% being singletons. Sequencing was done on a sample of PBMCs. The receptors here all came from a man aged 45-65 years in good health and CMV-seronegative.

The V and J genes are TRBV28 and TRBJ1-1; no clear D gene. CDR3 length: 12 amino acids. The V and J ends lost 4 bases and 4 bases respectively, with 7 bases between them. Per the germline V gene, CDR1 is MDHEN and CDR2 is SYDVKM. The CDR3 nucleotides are TGTGCCAGCAGTTCCATGTTCACTGAAGCTTTCTTT. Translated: CASSSMFTEAFF. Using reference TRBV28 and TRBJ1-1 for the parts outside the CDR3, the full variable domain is DVKVTQSSRYLVKRTGEKVFLECVQDMDHENMFWYRQDPGLGLRLIYFSYDVKMKEKGDIPEGYSVSREKKERFSLILESASTNQTSMYLCASSSMFTEAFFGQGTRLTVV.

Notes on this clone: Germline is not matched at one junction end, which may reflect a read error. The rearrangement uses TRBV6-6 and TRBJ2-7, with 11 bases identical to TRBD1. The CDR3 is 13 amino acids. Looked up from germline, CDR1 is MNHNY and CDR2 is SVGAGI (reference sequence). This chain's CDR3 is CASNRDRGSEYNF. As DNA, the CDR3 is TGTGCCAGCAACCGGGACAGGGGGTCGGAGTATAACTTC.

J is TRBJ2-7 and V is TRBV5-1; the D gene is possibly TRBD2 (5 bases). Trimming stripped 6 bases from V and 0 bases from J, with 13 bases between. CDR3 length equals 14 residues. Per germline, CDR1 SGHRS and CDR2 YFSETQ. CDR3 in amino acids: CASKSSGSSYEQYF. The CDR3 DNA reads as TGCGCCAGCAAATCCAGCGGAAGCTCCTACGAGCAGTACTTC.

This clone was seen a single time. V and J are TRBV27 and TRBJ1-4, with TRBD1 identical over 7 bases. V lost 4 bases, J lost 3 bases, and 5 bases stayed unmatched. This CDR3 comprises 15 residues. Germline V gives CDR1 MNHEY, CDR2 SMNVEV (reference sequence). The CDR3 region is CASSSPGQPNEKLFF. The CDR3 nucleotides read TGTGCCAGCAGTTCCCCGGGACAGCCTAATGAAAAACTGTTTTTT.

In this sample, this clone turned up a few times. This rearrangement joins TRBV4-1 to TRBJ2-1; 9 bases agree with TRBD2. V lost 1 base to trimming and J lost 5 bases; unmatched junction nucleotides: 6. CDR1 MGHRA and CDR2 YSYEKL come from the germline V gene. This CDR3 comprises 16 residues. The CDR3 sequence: CASSQGRLAGNNEQFF. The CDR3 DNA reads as TGCGCCAGCAGCCAAGGAAGGCTAGCGGGAAACAATGAGCAGTTCTTC.

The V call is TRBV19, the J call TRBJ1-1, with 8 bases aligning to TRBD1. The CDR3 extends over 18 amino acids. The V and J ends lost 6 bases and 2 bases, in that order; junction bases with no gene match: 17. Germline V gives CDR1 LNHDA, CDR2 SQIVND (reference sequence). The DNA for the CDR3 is TGTGCCAGTAGCCGATTCCCAGGGGGCAATACCGACAACACTGAAGCTTTCTTT. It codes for CASSRFPGGNTDNTEAFF.

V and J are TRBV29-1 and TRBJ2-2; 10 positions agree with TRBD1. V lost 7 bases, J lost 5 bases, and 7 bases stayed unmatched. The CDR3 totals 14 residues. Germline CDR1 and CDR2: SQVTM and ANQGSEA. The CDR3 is CSATTGGDTGELFF. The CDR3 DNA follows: TGCAGCGCAACGACAGGGGGCGATACCGGGGAGCTGTTTTTT.

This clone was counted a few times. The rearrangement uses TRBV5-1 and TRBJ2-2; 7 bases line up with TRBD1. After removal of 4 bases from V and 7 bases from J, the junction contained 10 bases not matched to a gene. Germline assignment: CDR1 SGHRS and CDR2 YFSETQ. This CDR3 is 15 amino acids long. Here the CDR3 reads CASSHLTGSNGELFF. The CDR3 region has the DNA TGCGCCAGCAGCCACTTGACAGGGAGCAACGGGGAGCTGTTTTTT.

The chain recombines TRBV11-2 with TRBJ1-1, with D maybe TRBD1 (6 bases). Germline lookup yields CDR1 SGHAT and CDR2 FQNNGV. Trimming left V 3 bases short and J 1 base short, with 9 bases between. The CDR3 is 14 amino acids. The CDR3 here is CASSFDRSNTEAFF. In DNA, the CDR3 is TGTGCCAGCAGCTTCGACAGGTCGAACACTGAAGCTTTCTTT.

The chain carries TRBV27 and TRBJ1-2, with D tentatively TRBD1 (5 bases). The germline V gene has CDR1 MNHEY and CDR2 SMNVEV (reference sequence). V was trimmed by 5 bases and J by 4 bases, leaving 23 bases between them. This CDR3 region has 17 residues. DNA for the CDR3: TGTGCCAGCAGTATCTCTTATCTAACCTCGGGGGGCTATGGCTACACCTTC. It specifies CASSISYLTSGGYGYTF.

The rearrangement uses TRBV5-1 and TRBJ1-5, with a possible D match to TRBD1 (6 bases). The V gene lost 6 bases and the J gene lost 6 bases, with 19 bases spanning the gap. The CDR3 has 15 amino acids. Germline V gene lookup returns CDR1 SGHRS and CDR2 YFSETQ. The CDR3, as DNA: TGCGCCAGCACTTGGGGAAACAGGGCCGGTCAGCCCCAGCATTTT. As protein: CASTWGNRAGQPQHF.

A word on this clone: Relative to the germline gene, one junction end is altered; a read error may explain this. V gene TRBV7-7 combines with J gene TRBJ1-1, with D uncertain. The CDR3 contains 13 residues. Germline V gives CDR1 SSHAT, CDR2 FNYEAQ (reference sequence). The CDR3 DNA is TGTGCTAGCAGCTTATTCTCGAACACTGAAGCTTTCTTT. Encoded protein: CASSLFSNTEAFF. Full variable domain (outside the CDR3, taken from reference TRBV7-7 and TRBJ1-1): GAGVSQSPRYKVTKRGQDVTLRCDPISSHATLYWYQQALGQGPEFLTYFNYEAQPDKSGLPSDRFSAERPEGSISTLTIQRTEQRDSAMYRCASSLFSNTEAFFGQGTRLTVV.

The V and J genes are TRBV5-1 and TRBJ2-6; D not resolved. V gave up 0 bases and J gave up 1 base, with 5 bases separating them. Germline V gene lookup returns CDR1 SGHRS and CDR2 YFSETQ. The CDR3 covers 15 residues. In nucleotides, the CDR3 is TGCGCCAGCAGCTTGGACATTTCTGGGGCCAACGTCCTGACTTTC. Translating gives CASSLDISGANVLTF.

CDR3 protein: CASSSGTNYGYTF. In DNA, the CDR3 is TGTGCCAGCAGCTCCGGGACAAACTATGGCTACACCTTC. V usage is TRBV28 and J usage is TRBJ1-2, with a possible D match to TRBD1 (6 bases). The CDR3 is made up of 13 amino acids. The germline gives CDR1 MDHEN, CDR2 SYDVKM. Trimming took 6 bases from V and 2 from J, leaving 10 bases between them.

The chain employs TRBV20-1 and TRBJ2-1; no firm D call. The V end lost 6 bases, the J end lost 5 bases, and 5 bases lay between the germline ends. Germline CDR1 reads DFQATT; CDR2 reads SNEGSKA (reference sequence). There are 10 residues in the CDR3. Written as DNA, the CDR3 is TGCAGTGCGGGCGACAATGAGCAGTTCTTC. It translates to CSAGDNEQFF.

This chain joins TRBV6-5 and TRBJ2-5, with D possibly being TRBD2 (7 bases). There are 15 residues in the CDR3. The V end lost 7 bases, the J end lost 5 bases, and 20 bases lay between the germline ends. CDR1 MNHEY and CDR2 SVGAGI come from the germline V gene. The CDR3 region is CASTRGGANWETQYF. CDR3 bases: TGTGCCAGCACCAGAGGGGGGGCCAATTGGGAGACCCAGTACTTC.

CDR3 bases: TGTGCCAGCAGTTTAGGTAGCGGATTCCGCTACGAGCAGTACTTC. Translated: CASSLGSGFRYEQYF. The chain links TRBV27 to TRBJ2-7, with D perhaps TRBD2 (6 bases). V was trimmed by 2 bases and J by 3 bases, leaving 14 bases between them. The CDR3 has 15 amino acids. Germline V CDR1 and CDR2: MNHEY, SMNVEV (reference sequence).

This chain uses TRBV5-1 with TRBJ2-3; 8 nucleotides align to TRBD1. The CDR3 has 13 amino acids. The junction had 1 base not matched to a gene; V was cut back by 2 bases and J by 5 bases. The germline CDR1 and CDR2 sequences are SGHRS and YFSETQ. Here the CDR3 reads CASSLQGGDTQYF. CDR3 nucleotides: TGCGCCAGCAGCTTACAGGGGGGAGATACGCAGTATTTT.

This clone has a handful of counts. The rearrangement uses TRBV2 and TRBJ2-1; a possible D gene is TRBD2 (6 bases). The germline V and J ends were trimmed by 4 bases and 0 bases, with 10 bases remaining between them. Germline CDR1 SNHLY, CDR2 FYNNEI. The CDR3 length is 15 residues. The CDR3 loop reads CASSAEGSSYNEQFF. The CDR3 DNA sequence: TGTGCCAGCAGTGCGGAGGGGAGCTCCTACAATGAGCAGTTCTTC.

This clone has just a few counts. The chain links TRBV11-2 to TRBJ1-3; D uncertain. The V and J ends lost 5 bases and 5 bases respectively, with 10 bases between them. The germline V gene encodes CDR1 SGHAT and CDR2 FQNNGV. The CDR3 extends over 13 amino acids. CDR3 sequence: CASSPGRRNTIYF. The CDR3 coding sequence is TGTGCCAGCAGCCCGGGAAGAAGAAACACCATATATTTT.

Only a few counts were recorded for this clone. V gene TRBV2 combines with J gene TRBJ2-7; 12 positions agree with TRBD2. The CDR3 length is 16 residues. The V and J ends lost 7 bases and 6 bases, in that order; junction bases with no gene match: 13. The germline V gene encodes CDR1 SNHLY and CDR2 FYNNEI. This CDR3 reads CASTPGLAGGIGEQYF. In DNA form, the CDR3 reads TGTGCCAGCACCCCGGGGCTAGCGGGAGGGATTGGCGAGCAGTACTTC.

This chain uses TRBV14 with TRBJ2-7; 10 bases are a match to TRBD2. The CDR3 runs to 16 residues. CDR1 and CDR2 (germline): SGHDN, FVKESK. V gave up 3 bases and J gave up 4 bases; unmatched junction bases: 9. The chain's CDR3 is CASSQVSGGAGYEQYF. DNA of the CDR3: TGTGCCAGCAGCCAGGTGAGCGGGGGGGCCGGGTACGAGCAGTACTTC. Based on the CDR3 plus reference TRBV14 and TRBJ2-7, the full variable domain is EAGVTQFPSHSVIEKGQTVTLRCDPISGHDNLYWYRRVMGKEIKFLLHFVKESKQDESGMPNNRFLAERTGGTYSTLKVQPAELEDSGVYFCASSQVSGGAGYEQYFGPGTRLTVT.